These T cell receptor beta chains were read from a single sample in a study of shared clonotypes between healthy human individuals. Sequenced by immunoSEQ multiplex PCR; TCRdb stores in-frame clones only, minus some. The sample carries millions of clones, around nine tenths recorded once. Sequencing was carried out using naive CD4+ T cells sorted from blood. The receptors come from a man aged 18-30 years in good health. The CDR3 runs from the conserved cysteine through the conserved F or W. D genes are given only for firm matches. Some rows mark clone size as missing; the rest say once, few, many or name a class of expanded clone.

clone_size: -
j_call: TRBJ2-2
v_call: TRBV30
d_call: TRBD2
cdr3_aa: CAWSPLAGGELFF
cdr3_nt: TGTGCCTGGAGCCCCCTAGCGGGCGGGGAGCTGTTTTTT

clone_size: once
j_call: TRBJ1-6
v_call: TRBV7-8
d_call: -
cdr3_aa: CASRAGEGSYNSPLHF
cdr3_nt: TGTGCCAGCAGAGCAGGGGAAGGCTCCTATAATTCACCCCTCCACTTT

clone_size: -
j_call: TRBJ2-1
v_call: TRBV2
d_call: -
cdr3_aa: CASRPPDWDNEQFF
cdr3_nt: TGTGCCAGCAGGCCCCCTGACTGGGACAATGAGCAGTTCTTC

clone_size: -
j_call: TRBJ2-7
v_call: TRBV2
d_call: TRBD2
cdr3_aa: CASKSGDYGDEQYF
cdr3_nt: TGTGCCAGCAAGTCCGGGGACTATGGCGACGAGCAGTACTTC

clone_size: -
j_call: TRBJ2-7
v_call: TRBV19
d_call: -
cdr3_aa: CASSTGRGAYEQYF
cdr3_nt: TGTGCCAGTAGTACCGGTCGGGGCGCCTACGAGCAGTACTTC

clone_size: -
j_call: TRBJ1-6
v_call: TRBV6-6
d_call: -
cdr3_aa: CASRGGGHSPLHF
cdr3_nt: TGTGCCAGCAGGGGCGGGGGCCATTCACCCCTCCACTTT

clone_size: -
j_call: TRBJ2-2
v_call: TRBV30
d_call: TRBD1
cdr3_aa: CAWRDRGRTGELFF
cdr3_nt: TGTGCCTGGAGGGACAGGGGGCGCACCGGGGAGCTGTTTTTT

clone_size: -
j_call: TRBJ2-7
v_call: TRBV2
d_call: TRBD2
cdr3_aa: CARGGLAGGYEQYF
cdr3_nt: TGTGCCAGAGGCGGACTAGCGGGAGGGTACGAGCAGTACTTC

clone_size: -
j_call: TRBJ2-7
v_call: TRBV2
d_call: TRBD2
cdr3_aa: CASSEGLAGAVYEQYF
cdr3_nt: TGTGCCAGCAGTGAAGGACTAGCGGGAGCAGTTTACGAGCAGTACTTC

clone_size: -
j_call: TRBJ2-7
v_call: TRBV4-2
d_call: TRBD2
cdr3_aa: CASSQDRTSGYEQYF
cdr3_nt: TGTGCCAGCAGCCAAGATCGGACTAGCGGATACGAGCAGTACTTC

clone_size: -
j_call: TRBJ2-5
v_call: TRBV10-3
d_call: -
cdr3_aa: CAISEFSSGDQETQYF
cdr3_nt: TGTGCCATCAGTGAGTTTAGTAGCGGAGACCAAGAGACCCAGTACTTC

clone_size: -
j_call: TRBJ2-5
v_call: TRBV9
d_call: -
cdr3_aa: CASSPRQDTQETQYF
cdr3_nt: TGTGCCAGCAGCCCCCGACAGGACACCCAAGAGACCCAGTACTTC

clone_size: -
j_call: TRBJ2-7
v_call: TRBV5-1
d_call: -
cdr3_aa: CASSQGSAYEQYF
cdr3_nt: TGCGCCAGCAGCCAAGGTAGTGCCTACGAGCAGTACTTC

clone_size: -
j_call: TRBJ2-1
v_call: TRBV30
d_call: TRBD2
cdr3_aa: CAWSVVQREYNEQFF
cdr3_nt: TGTGCCTGGAGTGTCGTCCAGCGGGAGTACAATGAGCAGTTCTTC

clone_size: -
j_call: TRBJ2-2
v_call: TRBV5-1
d_call: TRBD1
cdr3_aa: CASSLQGQGATGELFF
cdr3_nt: TGCGCCAGCAGCTTGCAGGGACAGGGGGCTACCGGGGAGCTGTTTTTT

clone_size: once
j_call: TRBJ2-1
v_call: TRBV5-1
d_call: TRBD2
cdr3_aa: CASSRDGTSGSDEQFF
cdr3_nt: TGCGCCAGCAGCAGAGACGGGACTAGCGGGAGTGATGAGCAGTTCTTC

clone_size: -
j_call: TRBJ2-7
v_call: TRBV7-2
d_call: -
cdr3_aa: CASSPMIAGGYEQYF
cdr3_nt: TGTGCCAGCAGCCCCATGATCGCGGGTGGCTACGAGCAGTACTTC

clone_size: once
j_call: TRBJ2-5
v_call: TRBV6-4
d_call: -
cdr3_aa: CASSEGQGETQYF
cdr3_nt: TGTGCCAGCAGTGAAGGGCAGGGAGAGACCCAGTACTTC

clone_size: -
j_call: TRBJ1-5
v_call: TRBV28
d_call: -
cdr3_aa: CASSSFDKFGQPQHF
cdr3_nt: TGTGCCAGCAGTTCGTTCGACAAGTTTGGTCAGCCCCAGCATTTT

clone_size: once
j_call: TRBJ2-7
v_call: TRBV5-5
d_call: TRBD1
cdr3_aa: CASSAGTVAYEQYF
cdr3_nt: TGTGCCAGCAGCGCCGGGACAGTGGCCTACGAGCAGTACTTC

clone_size: -
j_call: TRBJ1-5
v_call: TRBV7-2
d_call: -
cdr3_aa: CASSPGPYSNQPQHF
cdr3_nt: TGTGCCAGCAGCCCGGGACCGTATAGCAATCAGCCCCAGCATTTT

clone_size: -
j_call: TRBJ2-1
v_call: TRBV7-2
d_call: -
cdr3_aa: CASSLALAPEQFF
cdr3_nt: TGTGCCAGCAGCTTAGCCCTAGCACCTGAGCAGTTCTTC

clone_size: -
j_call: TRBJ2-2
v_call: TRBV2
d_call: TRBD2
cdr3_aa: CASMLAGTGELFF
cdr3_nt: TGTGCCAGCATGCTAGCGGGGACGGGGGAGCTGTTTTTT

clone_size: -
j_call: TRBJ2-2
v_call: TRBV10-1
d_call: TRBD2
cdr3_aa: CASSGTSGTNTGELFF
cdr3_nt: TGCGCCAGCAGCGGGACTAGCGGGACGAACACCGGGGAGCTGTTTTTT

clone_size: -
j_call: TRBJ2-7
v_call: TRBV10-1
d_call: -
cdr3_aa: CASSPQGIDEQYF
cdr3_nt: TGCGCCAGCAGCCCGCAGGGGATCGACGAGCAGTACTTC

clone_size: -
j_call: TRBJ2-5
v_call: TRBV30
d_call: -
cdr3_aa: CAWMTQGETQYF
cdr3_nt: TGTGCCTGGATGACCCAGGGGGAGACCCAGTACTTC

clone_size: -
j_call: TRBJ1-5
v_call: TRBV19
d_call: TRBD1
cdr3_aa: CASRPGQGINNQPQHF
cdr3_nt: TGTGCCAGTAGGCCGGGACAGGGTATTAACAATCAGCCCCAGCATTTT

clone_size: -
j_call: TRBJ1-4
v_call: TRBV9
d_call: -
cdr3_aa: CASSRQGAIEKLFF
cdr3_nt: TGTGCCAGCAGCCGCCAAGGGGCTATTGAAAAACTGTTTTTT

clone_size: -
j_call: TRBJ1-1
v_call: TRBV6-5
d_call: -
cdr3_aa: CASSSRHPNTEAFF
cdr3_nt: TGTGCCAGCAGTTCCCGGCACCCGAACACTGAAGCTTTCTTT

clone_size: -
j_call: TRBJ1-2
v_call: TRBV4-3
d_call: TRBD1
cdr3_aa: CASSQDLGQGALGYTF
cdr3_nt: TGCGCCAGCAGCCAAGATCTGGGACAGGGGGCACTCGGCTACACCTTC

clone_size: -
j_call: TRBJ1-6
v_call: TRBV7-9
d_call: -
cdr3_aa: CASDLQGLMYNSPLHF
cdr3_nt: TGTGCCAGTGACCTTCAGGGGTTGATGTATAATTCACCCCTCCACTTT

clone_size: -
j_call: TRBJ2-7
v_call: TRBV10-1
d_call: -
cdr3_aa: CASTAGSKMSYEQYF
cdr3_nt: TGCGCCAGCACCGCAGGGAGTAAGATGTCCTACGAGCAGTACTTC

clone_size: few
j_call: TRBJ1-6
v_call: TRBV7-9
d_call: -
cdr3_aa: CASKPLEWQGIPNSPLHF
cdr3_nt: TGTGCCAGCAAACCTCTGGAGTGGCAGGGGATTCCGAATTCACCCCTCCACTTT

clone_size: few
j_call: TRBJ1-5
v_call: TRBV6-5
d_call: -
cdr3_aa: CACRGLGRNQPQHF
cdr3_nt: TGTGCCTGCCGGGGGCTGGGTCGCAATCAGCCCCAGCATTTT

clone_size: -
j_call: TRBJ1-6
v_call: TRBV11-2
d_call: TRBD1
cdr3_aa: CASSLAGQGKGNSPLHF
cdr3_nt: TGTGCCAGCAGCTTAGCGGGACAGGGGAAGGGGAATTCACCCCTCCACTTT

clone_size: -
j_call: TRBJ2-7
v_call: TRBV2
d_call: -
cdr3_aa: CASTGTGGGEQYF
cdr3_nt: TGTGCCAGCACGGGTACAGGGGGGGGCGAGCAGTACTTC

clone_size: -
j_call: TRBJ1-5
v_call: TRBV18
d_call: TRBD1
cdr3_aa: CASSPDRGGNQPQHF
cdr3_nt: TGTGCCAGCTCACCCGACAGGGGCGGCAATCAGCCCCAGCATTTT

clone_size: -
j_call: TRBJ2-4
v_call: TRBV4-3
d_call: -
cdr3_aa: CASSPDSLAKNIQYF
cdr3_nt: TGCGCCAGCAGCCCCGACAGTTTAGCCAAAAACATTCAGTACTTC

clone_size: -
j_call: TRBJ1-5
v_call: TRBV6-1
d_call: -
cdr3_aa: CASSQGNLQPQHF
cdr3_nt: TGTGCCAGCAGTCAAGGGAATCTTCAGCCCCAGCATTTT

clone_size: -
j_call: TRBJ1-1
v_call: TRBV19
d_call: -
cdr3_aa: CASSIRQSPEAFF
cdr3_nt: TGTGCCAGTAGTATTCGACAATCCCCTGAAGCTTTCTTT

clone_size: -
j_call: TRBJ2-3
v_call: TRBV2
d_call: -
cdr3_aa: CASSQRTGTDTQYF
cdr3_nt: TGTGCCAGCAGTCAACGGACCGGCACAGATACGCAGTATTTT